This T cell receptor (beta chain) was documented in a study of CD8 T cells in ankylosing spondylitis. Quantitative 5'-RACE was performed with molecular barcodes, and it yielded the TCR beta libraries. TCRdb called the 5' RACE reads again in MiXCR, with one record for every CDR3 protein. The sample records about 800,000 distinct CDR3 sequences, around 11% being singletons. Study findings and constraints: Ankylosing spondylitis blood appeared to carry a characteristic TCR beta motif of eight or nine highly homologous variants.

The CDR3 has 16 residues. After removal of 0 bases from V and 4 bases from J, the junction contained 11 bases not matched to a gene. Germline V CDR1 and CDR2: DFQATT, SNEGSKA (reference sequence). This clonotype was picked up a small number of times. The antigen is unknown. What was sequenced was blood, either unsorted or a sorted T cell fraction (not recorded which). The clonotype originates from a male donor with ankylosing spondylitis. The V call is TRBV20-1, the J call TRBJ1-2; 7 nucleotides agree with TRBD1. CDR3 region: CSARDLGAGGGYGYTF. The DNA of the CDR3 is TGCAGTGCTAGAGATCTTGGGGCAGGGGGAGGCTATGGCTACACCTTC.